A single T cell receptor beta chain is shown here with its context. CDR1 SGDLS and CDR2 YYNGEE come from the germline V gene. CDR3 length: 15 residues. Trimming removed 0 bases from V and 4 bases from J; junction bases left unmatched: 6. The data originate from a study of CD8+ T cells in alopecia areata. Reverse transcribed after extraction, RNA yielded cDNA as the sequencing template. Profiling relied on immunoSEQ multiplex PCR, and the TCRdb table lists in-frame clones only, not all of them. The sample records approximately 98,000 clones, around 59% being singletons. V gene TRBV9 combines with J gene TRBJ2-5, with TRBD1 matching over 7 bases. The sequence was collected from a human donor in good health. Sequences were obtained from CD8+ T cells sorted from blood. The CDR3 sequence: CASSVGGGSGETQYF. The CDR3 nucleotides read TGTGCCAGCAGCGTAGGAGGGGGCAGTGGAGAGACCCAGTACTTC.